A single sample is the source of the 17 T cell receptor beta chains below, sequenced in a study of early T cells in non-severe SARS-CoV-2 infection. MiXCR, run by TCRdb on the 5' RACE reads, gives a single entry per CDR3 protein. This table has about 26,000 distinct CDR3 sequences, about 4% appearing once. The sample was whole blood. These receptors originate from an adult who was a healthcare worker with PCR-confirmed SARS-CoV-2 infection or an uninfected control (not recorded which).

This clonotype was detected ten times or more. The rearrangement uses TRBV5-1 and TRBJ2-7, with D hard to call. Germline V gene sequence: CDR1 SGHRS, CDR2 YFSETQ. This CDR3 has 14 residues. With 0 bases removed from V and 5 bases from J, the gap between germline ends came to 12 bases. CDR3 coding DNA: TGCGCCAGCAGCTTGGGGCTAGTCTTACACGAGCAGTACTTC. This codes for CASSLGLVLHEQYF.

This clonotype occurred many times. The junction departs from the called germline gene at one end, perhaps through a read error. The CDR3 reads CANSSRGRTETQYF. The CDR3 coding sequence is TGTGCCAACAGTTCCCGTGGGCGGACAGAGACCCAGTACTTC. The rearrangement joins TRBV28 to TRBJ2-5; no definite D call. Germline loops: CDR1 MDHEN, CDR2 SYDVKM. This CDR3 comprises 14 residues.

This clonotype was seen repeatedly, ten times or more. The rearrangement uses TRBV12-3 or TRBV12-4 and TRBJ1-2; D might be TRBD1 (5 bases). V lost 8 bases and J lost 7, with 17 bases in between. This CDR3 contains 13 residues. CDR3 in amino acids: CASCVQGLGGYTF. The CDR3 DNA is TGTGCCAGCTGCGTGCAGGGACTGGGTGGCTACACCTTC.

The J gene is TRBJ2-1, the V gene TRBV5-6; D unresolved. The length of the CDR3 is 15 residues. CDR1 SGHDT and CDR2 YYEEEE come from the germline V gene. Trimming cost V 2 bases and J 0 bases, with 9 bases left between them. The CDR3 spells CASSFRRSSYNEQFF. CDR3 nucleotides: TGTGCCAGCAGCTTCCGACGGAGCTCCTACAATGAGCAGTTCTTC.

This clonotype was seen repeatedly, ten times or more. The chain couples TRBV29-1 to TRBJ1-4, with a possible D match to TRBD1 (5 bases). Germline values: CDR1 SQVTM, CDR2 ANQGSEA. The CDR3 covers 13 residues. The V and J ends lost 6 bases and 7 bases respectively, with 15 bases between them. The CDR3 sequence: CSVWDPNSEKLFF. The DNA of the CDR3 is TGCAGCGTGTGGGACCCCAACAGTGAAAAACTGTTTTTT.

In its sample, this clonotype was seen many times. The CDR3 coding sequence is TGTGCCAGCAGCCCACGACTAGCGGGATACACAGATACGCAGTATTTT. Encoded protein: CASSPRLAGYTDTQYF. The chain carries TRBV5-4 and TRBJ2-3; 11 positions match TRBD2. Germline assignment: CDR1 SGHNT and CDR2 YYREEE (reference sequence). The CDR3 is 16 amino acids. With V trimmed by 4 bases and J by 2 bases, 6 bases remained unmatched.

This clonotype has a count of ten or more. The chain employs TRBV7-6 and TRBJ2-1; D gene ambiguous. Germline V CDR1 and CDR2: SGHVS, FNYEAQ. The CDR3 runs 15 residues. V was pared by 0 bases and J by 1 base, with 7 bases between. The CDR3 coding sequence is TGTGCCAGCAGCTTAGCCCTAGGGTCCTACAATGAGCAGTTCTTC. Translated: CASSLALGSYNEQFF.

In its sample, this clonotype was seen many times. The chain employs TRBV7-2 and TRBJ2-5; weak D call: TRBD1 (5 bases). Trimming took off 4 bases at V and 2 bases at J, with 8 bases between the two ends. The CDR3 spans 13 residues. The germline V gene has CDR1 SGHTA and CDR2 FQGNSA. The CDR3 reads CASSYDRQETQYF. CDR3 DNA sequence: TGTGCCAGCAGCTATGACAGACAAGAGACCCAGTACTTC.

Judged by abundance, this clonotype is large (0.1 to 1%). This chain links TRBV7-6 with TRBJ2-7; D possibly corresponds to TRBD2 (6 bases). V was cut by 5 bases and J by 3 bases, with 11 bases left in between. The germline gives CDR1 SGHVS, CDR2 FNYEAQ. The length of the CDR3 is 13 residues. The CDR3 loop is CASSAGPNYEQYF. The CDR3 nucleotides read TGTGCCAGCAGCGCGGGACCGAACTACGAGCAGTACTTC.

The chain recombines TRBV29-1 with TRBJ2-7, with TRBD1 as a possible D gene (6 bases). Germline V CDR1 and CDR2: SQVTM, ANQGSEA. The CDR3 spans 13 residues. With 8 bases removed from V and 0 bases from J, the gap between germline ends came to 14 bases. The CDR3 DNA reads as TGCAGCTCCTCACGAGGGGGCTCCTACGAGCAGTACTTC. Residues: CSSSRGGSYEQYF.

This clonotype was observed at least ten times. V usage is TRBV12-3 or TRBV12-4 and J usage is TRBJ2-1, with 8 bases fitting TRBD1. Trimming took 5 bases from V and 3 from J; bases not matched to a gene: 6. This CDR3 is 15 amino acids long. The CDR3 sequence: CASSRTGQVYNEQFF. The CDR3 coding sequence is TGTGCCAGCAGTCGTACGGGACAGGTCTACAATGAGCAGTTCTTC.

This clonotype has only a few counts. J is TRBJ1-4 and V is TRBV11-2, with D uncertain. The CDR3 is 12 residues long. Looked up from germline, CDR1 is SGHAT and CDR2 is FQNNGV. Trimming removed 4 bases at V and 8 bases at J, with 8 bases between. CDR3 sequence reads: CASSSFGEKLFF. The CDR3 region has the DNA TGTGCCAGCAGCTCCTTTGGAGAAAAACTGTTTTTT.

This clonotype occurred many times. The CDR3 reads CASSYSGTEQYF. In nucleotides, the CDR3 is TGTGCCAGCAGTTATAGCGGGACCGAGCAGTACTTC. The J gene is TRBJ2-7, the V gene TRBV11-2; the match to TRBD2 covers 8 bases. The length of the CDR3 is 12 residues. Germline CDR1 SGHAT, CDR2 FQNNGV. Losses at the gene ends were 6 bases for V and 6 bases for J; bases not matched to a gene: 4.

This clonotype has a count of ten or more. The V and J genes are TRBV29-1 and TRBJ2-2; 7 positions agree with TRBD1. The trim removed 2 bases at V and 1 base at J, leaving 4 bases unmatched. CDR3 length equals 15 residues. The germline CDR1 and CDR2 sequences are SQVTM and ANQGSEA. CDR3 nucleotide sequence: TGCAGCGTTGAACGAGGGGGCCGGAACACCGGGGAGCTGTTTTTT. This gives the protein CSVERGGRNTGELFF.

This clonotype was counted at least ten times. The rearrangement uses TRBV5-1 and TRBJ2-5; D perhaps matches TRBD2 (5 bases). CDR1 and CDR2 from the germline V gene are SGHRS and YFSETQ. This CDR3 has 15 amino acids. Trimming shortened V by 7 bases and J by 2 bases, and 18 bases separated the two germline ends. The CDR3 coding sequence is TGCGCCAGCCGACCCTCGTCAGGAGGTCAAGAGACCCAGTACTTC. This gives the protein CASRPSSGGQETQYF. Together with reference TRBV5-1 and TRBJ2-5, the CDR3 gives the full variable domain: KAGVTQTPRYLIKTRGQQVTLSCSPISGHRSVSWYQQTPGQGLQFLFEYFSETQRNKGNFPGRFSGRQFSNSRSEMNVSTLELGDSALYLCASRPSSGGQETQYFGPGTRLLVL.

The table lists this clonotype with many counts. V usage is TRBV7-2 and J usage is TRBJ2-4; D not resolved. Deletions cut 5 bases from V and 7 bases from J, with 15 bases between. CDR1 and CDR2 (germline): SGHTA, FQGNSA. The CDR3 is 14 amino acids. The CDR3 protein is CASSLPGMGNIQYF. The CDR3 nucleotides are TGTGCCAGCAGCCTCCCCGGCATGGGGAACATTCAGTACTTC. The entire variable domain, with the rest obtained from reference TRBV7-2 and TRBJ2-4, is as follows: GAGVSQSPSNKVTEKGKDVELRCDPISGHTALYWYRQSLGQGLEFLIYFQGNSAPDKSGLPSDRFSAERTGGSVSTLTIQRTQQEDSAVYLCASSLPGMGNIQYFGAGTRLSVL.

This clonotype was recorded many times. The V and J genes are TRBV29-1 and TRBJ2-7; D unresolved. The CDR3 covers 10 residues. V lost 4 bases and J lost 3, with 4 bases in between. Per germline, CDR1 SQVTM and CDR2 ANQGSEA. The CDR3 coding sequence is TGCAGCGTTGGGGACTACGAGCAGTACTTC. Its translation: CSVGDYEQYF.